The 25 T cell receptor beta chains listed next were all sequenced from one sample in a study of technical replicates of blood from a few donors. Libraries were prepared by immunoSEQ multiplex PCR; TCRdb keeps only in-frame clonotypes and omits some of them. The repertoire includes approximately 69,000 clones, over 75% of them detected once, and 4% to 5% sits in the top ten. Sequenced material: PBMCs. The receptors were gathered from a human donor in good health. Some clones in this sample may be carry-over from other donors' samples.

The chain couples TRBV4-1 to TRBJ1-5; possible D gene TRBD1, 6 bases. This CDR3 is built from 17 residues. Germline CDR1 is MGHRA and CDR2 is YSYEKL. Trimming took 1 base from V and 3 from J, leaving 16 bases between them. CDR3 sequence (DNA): TGCGCCAGCAGCCAAGGGCCTCAGGGGAATTACAATCAGCCCCAGCATTTT. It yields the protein CASSQGPQGNYNQPQHF.

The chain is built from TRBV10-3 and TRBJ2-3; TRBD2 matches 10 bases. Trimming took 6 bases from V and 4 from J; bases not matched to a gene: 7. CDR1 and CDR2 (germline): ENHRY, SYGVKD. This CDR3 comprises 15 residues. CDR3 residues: CAISLASGGSDTQYF. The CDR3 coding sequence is TGTGCCATCAGCCTCGCTAGCGGGGGTTCAGATACGCAGTATTTT.

CDR3 bases: TGCGCCAGCAGCTGGGACAGGGCTGGCGAGCAGTACTTC. This gives the protein CASSWDRAGEQYF. The J gene is TRBJ2-7, the V gene TRBV5-1; 9 bases agree with TRBD1. Germline V gene sequence: CDR1 SGHRS, CDR2 YFSETQ. V shed 3 bases and J 6 bases; nucleotides not matched to a gene: 4. This CDR3 is built from 13 residues.

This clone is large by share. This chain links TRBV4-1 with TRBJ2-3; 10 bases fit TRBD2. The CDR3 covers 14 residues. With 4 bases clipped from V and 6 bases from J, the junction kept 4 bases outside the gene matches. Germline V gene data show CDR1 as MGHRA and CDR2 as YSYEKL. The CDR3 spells CASSPLAGEDTQYF. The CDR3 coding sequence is TGCGCCAGCAGCCCGCTAGCGGGGGAGGATACGCAGTATTTT.

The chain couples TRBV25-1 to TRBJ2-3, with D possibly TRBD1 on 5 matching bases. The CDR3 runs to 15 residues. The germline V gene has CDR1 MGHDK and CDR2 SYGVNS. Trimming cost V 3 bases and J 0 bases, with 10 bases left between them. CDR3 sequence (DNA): TGTGCCAGCAGTGAGTCGACAGTGAGCACAGATACGCAGTATTTT. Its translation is CASSESTVSTDTQYF. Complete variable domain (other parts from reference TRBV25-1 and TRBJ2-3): EADIYQTPRYLVIGTGKKITLECSQTMGHDKMYWYQQDPGMELHLIHYSYGVNSTEKGDLSSESTVSRIRTEHFPLTLESARPSHTSQYLCASSESTVSTDTQYFGPGTRLTVL.

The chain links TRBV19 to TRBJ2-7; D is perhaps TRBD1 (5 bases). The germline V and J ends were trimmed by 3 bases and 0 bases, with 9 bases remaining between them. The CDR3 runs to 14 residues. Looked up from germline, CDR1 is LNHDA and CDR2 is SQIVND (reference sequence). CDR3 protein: CASSMGDSSYEQYF. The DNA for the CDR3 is TGTGCCAGTAGTATGGGCGACAGCTCCTACGAGCAGTACTTC.

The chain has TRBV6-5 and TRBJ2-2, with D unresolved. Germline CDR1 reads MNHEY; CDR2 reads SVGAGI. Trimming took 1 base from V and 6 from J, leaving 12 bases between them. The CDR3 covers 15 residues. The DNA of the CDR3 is TGTGCCAGCAGTTACTATTCTGGTTCGGCCGGGGAGCTGTTTTTT. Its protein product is CASSYYSGSAGELFF.

The CDR3 DNA is TGTGCCAGCAGTTCCGTTGCCCTGGTGGGAGGAACCTACGAGCAGTACTTC. Protein: CASSSVALVGGTYEQYF. The chain combines TRBV27 with TRBJ2-7; a weak D match, TRBD2 (6 bases). Germline V gene sequence: CDR1 MNHEY, CDR2 SMNVEV (reference sequence). CDR3 length equals 17 residues. Trimming removed 4 bases from V and 2 bases from J, with 21 bases in between.

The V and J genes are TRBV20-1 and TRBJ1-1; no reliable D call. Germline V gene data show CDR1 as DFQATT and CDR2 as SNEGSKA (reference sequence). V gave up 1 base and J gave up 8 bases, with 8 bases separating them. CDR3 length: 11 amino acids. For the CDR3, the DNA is TGCAGTGCTAGAGCTAGGATGGAAGCTTTCTTT. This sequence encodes CSARARMEAFF.

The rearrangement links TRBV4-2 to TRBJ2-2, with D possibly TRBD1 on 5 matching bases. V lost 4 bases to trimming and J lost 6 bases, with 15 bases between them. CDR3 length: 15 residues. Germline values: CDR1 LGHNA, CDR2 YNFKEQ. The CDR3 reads CASSLGRTPAGELFF. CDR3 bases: TGTGCCAGCAGCCTGGGGCGAACACCCGCCGGGGAGCTGTTTTTT.

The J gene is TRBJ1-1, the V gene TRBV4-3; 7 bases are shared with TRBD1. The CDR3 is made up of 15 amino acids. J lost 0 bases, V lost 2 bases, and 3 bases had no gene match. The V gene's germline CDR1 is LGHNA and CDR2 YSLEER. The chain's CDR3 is CASSQMTGMNTEAFF. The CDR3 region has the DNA TGCGCCAGCAGCCAAATGACAGGGATGAACACTGAAGCTTTCTTT.

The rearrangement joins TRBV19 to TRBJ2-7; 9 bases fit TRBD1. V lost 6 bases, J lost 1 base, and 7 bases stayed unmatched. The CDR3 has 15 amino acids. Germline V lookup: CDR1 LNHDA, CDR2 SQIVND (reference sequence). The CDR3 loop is CASRPGTGPSYEQYF. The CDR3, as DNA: TGTGCCAGTAGGCCTGGGACAGGGCCGTCCTACGAGCAGTACTTC.

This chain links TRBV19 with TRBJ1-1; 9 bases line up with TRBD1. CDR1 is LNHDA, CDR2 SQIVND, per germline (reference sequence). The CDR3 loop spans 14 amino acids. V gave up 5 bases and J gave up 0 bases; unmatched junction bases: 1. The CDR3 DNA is TGTGCCAGTAGTCGGGACAGGGTGAACACTGAAGCTTTCTTT. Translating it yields CASSRDRVNTEAFF.

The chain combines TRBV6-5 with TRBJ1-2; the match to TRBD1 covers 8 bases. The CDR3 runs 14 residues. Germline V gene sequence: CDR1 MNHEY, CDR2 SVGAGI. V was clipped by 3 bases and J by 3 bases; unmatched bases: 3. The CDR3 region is CASSYLQGDYGYTF. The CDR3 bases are TGTGCCAGCAGTTATTTACAGGGGGACTATGGCTACACCTTC.

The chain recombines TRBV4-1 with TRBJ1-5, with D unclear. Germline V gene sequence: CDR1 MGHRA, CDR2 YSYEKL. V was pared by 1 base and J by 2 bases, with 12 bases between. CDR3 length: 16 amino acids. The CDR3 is CASSQVEGVGNQPQHF. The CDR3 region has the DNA TGCGCCAGCAGCCAAGTGGAGGGCGTAGGCAATCAGCCCCAGCATTTT.

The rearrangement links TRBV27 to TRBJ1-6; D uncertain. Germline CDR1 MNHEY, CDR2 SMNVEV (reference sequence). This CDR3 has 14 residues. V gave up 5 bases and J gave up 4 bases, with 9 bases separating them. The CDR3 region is CASSLEVYNSPLHF. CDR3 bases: TGTGCCAGCAGTCTCGAGGTGTATAATTCACCCCTCCACTTT.

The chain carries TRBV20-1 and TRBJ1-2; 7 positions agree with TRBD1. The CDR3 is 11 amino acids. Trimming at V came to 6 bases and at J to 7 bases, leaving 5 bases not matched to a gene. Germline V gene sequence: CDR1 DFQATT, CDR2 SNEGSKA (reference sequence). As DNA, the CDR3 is TGCAGTGCATCTAACAGGGGTGGCTACACCTTC. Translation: CSASNRGGYTF.

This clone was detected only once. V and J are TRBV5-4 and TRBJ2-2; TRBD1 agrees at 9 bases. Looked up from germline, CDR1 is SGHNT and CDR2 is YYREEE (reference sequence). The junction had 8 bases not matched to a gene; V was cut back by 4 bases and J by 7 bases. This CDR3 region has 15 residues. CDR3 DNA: TGTGCCAGCAGCATTCCGGGACAGGGTATCGGGGAGCTGTTTTTT. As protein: CASSIPGQGIGELFF.

For the CDR3, the DNA is TGTGCCAGCAGTCAGGGACAGGGGGTCTACAATGAGCAGTTCTTC. It yields the protein CASSQGQGVYNEQFF. The chain employs TRBV6-5 and TRBJ2-1; 11 bases are shared with TRBD1. The germline CDR1 and CDR2 sequences are MNHEY and SVGAGI. V lost 5 bases and J lost 3; bases outside the gene matches: 3. The CDR3 runs to 15 residues.

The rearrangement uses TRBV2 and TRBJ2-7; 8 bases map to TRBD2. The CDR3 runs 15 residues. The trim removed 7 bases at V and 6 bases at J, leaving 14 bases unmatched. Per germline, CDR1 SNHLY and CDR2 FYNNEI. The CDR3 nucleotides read TGTGCCAGCACCGGAAAGATGGGTAGCGGGGTCGAGCAGTACTTC. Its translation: CASTGKMGSGVEQYF.

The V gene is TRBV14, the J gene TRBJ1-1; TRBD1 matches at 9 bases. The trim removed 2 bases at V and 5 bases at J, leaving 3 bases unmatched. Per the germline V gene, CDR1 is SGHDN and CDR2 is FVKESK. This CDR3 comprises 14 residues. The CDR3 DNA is TGTGCCAGCAGCCAATGGGACAGGGTGACTGAAGCTTTCTTT. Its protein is CASSQWDRVTEAFF.

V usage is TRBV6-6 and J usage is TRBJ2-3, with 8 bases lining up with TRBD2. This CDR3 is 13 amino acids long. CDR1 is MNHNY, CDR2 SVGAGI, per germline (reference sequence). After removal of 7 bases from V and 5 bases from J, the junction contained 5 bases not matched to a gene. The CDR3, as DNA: TGTGCCAGCACGGCGGGGGGCCAAGATACGCAGTATTTT. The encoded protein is CASTAGGQDTQYF.

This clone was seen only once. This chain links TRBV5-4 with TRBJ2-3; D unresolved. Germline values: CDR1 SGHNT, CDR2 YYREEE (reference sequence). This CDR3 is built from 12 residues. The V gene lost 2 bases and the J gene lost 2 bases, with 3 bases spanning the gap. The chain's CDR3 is CASSFNTDTQYF. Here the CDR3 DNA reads TGTGCCAGCAGCTTCAACACAGATACGCAGTATTTT. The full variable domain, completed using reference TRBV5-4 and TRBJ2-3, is ETGVTQSPTHLIKTRGQQVTLRCSSQSGHNTVSWYQQALGQGPQFIFQYYREEENGRGNFPPRFSGLQFPNYSSELNVNALELDDSALYLCASSFNTDTQYFGPGTRLTVL.

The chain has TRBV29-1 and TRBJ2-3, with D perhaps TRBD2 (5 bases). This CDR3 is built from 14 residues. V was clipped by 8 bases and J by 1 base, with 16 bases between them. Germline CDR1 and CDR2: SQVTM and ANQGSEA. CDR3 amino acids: CSTLWRRGTDTQYF. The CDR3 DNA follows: TGCAGCACATTGTGGAGGAGAGGCACAGATACGCAGTATTTT.

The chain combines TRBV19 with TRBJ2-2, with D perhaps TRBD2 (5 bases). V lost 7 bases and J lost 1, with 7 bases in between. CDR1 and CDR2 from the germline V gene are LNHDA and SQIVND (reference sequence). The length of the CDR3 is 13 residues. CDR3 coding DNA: TGTGCCAGTACCCGGGAGAACACCGGGGAGCTGTTTTTT. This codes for CASTRENTGELFF. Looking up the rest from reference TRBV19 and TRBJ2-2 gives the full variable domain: DGGITQSPKYLFRKEGQNVTLSCEQNLNHDAMYWYRQDPGQGLRLIYYSQIVNDFQKGDIAEGYSVSREKKESFPLTVTSAQKNPTAFYLCASTRENTGELFFGEGSRLTVL.